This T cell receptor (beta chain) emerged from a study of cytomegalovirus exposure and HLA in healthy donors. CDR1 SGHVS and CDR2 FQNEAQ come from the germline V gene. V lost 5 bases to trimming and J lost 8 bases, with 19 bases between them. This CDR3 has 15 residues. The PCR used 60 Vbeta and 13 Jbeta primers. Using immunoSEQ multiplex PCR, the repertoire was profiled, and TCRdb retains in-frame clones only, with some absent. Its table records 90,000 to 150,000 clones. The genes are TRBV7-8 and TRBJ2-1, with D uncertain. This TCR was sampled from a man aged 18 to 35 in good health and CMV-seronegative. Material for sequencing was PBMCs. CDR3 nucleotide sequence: TGTGCCAGCAGCCCCGCCCGGGTACGCCATCATGAGCAGTTCTTC. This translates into CASSPARVRHHEQFF. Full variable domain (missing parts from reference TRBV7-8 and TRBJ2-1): GAGVSQSPRYKVAKRGQDVALRCDPISGHVSLFWYQQALGQGPEFLTYFQNEAQLDKSGLPSDRFFAERPEGSVSTLKIQRTQQEDSAVYLCASSPARVRHHEQFFGPGTRLTVL.